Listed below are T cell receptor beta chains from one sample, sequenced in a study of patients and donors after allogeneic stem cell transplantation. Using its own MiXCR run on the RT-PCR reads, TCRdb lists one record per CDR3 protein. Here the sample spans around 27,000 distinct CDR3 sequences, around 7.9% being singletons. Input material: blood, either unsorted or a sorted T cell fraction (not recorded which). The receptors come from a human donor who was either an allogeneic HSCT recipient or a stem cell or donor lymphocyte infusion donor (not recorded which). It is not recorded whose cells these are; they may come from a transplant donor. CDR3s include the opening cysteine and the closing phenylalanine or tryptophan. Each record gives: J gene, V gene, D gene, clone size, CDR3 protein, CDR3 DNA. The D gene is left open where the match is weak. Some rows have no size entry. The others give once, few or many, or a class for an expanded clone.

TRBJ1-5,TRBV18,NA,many,CASSPTTGNQPQHF,TGTGCCAGCTCACCTACTACAGGGAATCAGCCCCAGCATTTT
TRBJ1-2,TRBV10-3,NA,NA,CAISESARQSTF,TGTGCCATCAGTGAGTCGGCGAGACAGAGCACCTTC
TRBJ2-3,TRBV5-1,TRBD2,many,CASSLAPRLAGSTDTQYF,TGCGCCAGCAGCTTGGCCCCGCGACTAGCGGGTAGCACAGATACGCAGTATTTT
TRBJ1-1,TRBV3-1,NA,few,CASRATNTEAFF,TGTGCCAGCAGGGCGACAAACACTGAAGCTTTCTTT
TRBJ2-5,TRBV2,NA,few,CASSALTGSGETQYF,TGTGCCAGCAGCGCCCTTACAGGGTCGGGTGAGACCCAGTACTTC
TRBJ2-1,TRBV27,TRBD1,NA,CASSTTPRDRGYNEQFF,TGTGCCAGCAGCACTACACCCCGGGACAGGGGTTACAATGAGCAGTTCTTC
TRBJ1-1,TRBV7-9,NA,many,CASSFPAGKAFF,TGTGCCAGCAGCTTTCCGGCTGGGAAAGCTTTCTTT
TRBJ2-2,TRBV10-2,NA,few,CASSWGPDSNTGELFF,TGCGCCAGCAGTTGGGGGCCCGATTCGAACACCGGGGAGCTGTTTTTT
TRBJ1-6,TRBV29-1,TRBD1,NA,CSVENKGALCNSPLHF,TGCAGCGTTGAAAACAAGGGGGCGCTTTGCAATTCACCCCTCCACTTT
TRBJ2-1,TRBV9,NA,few,CASSDSYNEQFF,TGTGCCAGCAGCGACTCCTACAATGAGCAGTTCTTC
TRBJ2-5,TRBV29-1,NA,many,CSVYYQETQYF,TGCAGCGTGTACTATCAAGAGACCCAGTACTTC
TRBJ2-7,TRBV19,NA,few,CASTVYEQYF,TGTGCCAGTACGGTCTACGAGCAGTACTTC
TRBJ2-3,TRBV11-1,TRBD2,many,CASSPPEGLRGRTDTQYF,TGTGCCAGCAGCCCCCCGGAAGGGTTGCGGGGGAGGACAGATACGCAGTATTTT
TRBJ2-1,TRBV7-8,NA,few,CASSRDSFNEQFF,TGTGCCAGCAGCCGAGACTCGTTCAATGAGCAGTTCTTC
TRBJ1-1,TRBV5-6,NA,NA,CASSLAWLGAEAFF,TGTGCCAGCAGCTTGGCATGGCTAGGCGCTGAAGCTTTCTTT
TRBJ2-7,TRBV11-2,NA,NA,CASSPPYWSSYEQYF,TGTGCCAGCAGCCCCCCCTACTGGAGCTCCTACGAGCAGTACTTC
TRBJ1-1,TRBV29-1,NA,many,CSAGQRNTEAFF,TGCAGCGCCGGACAGAGGAACACTGAAGCTTTCTTT
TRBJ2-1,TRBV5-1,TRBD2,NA,CASSLSGANNEQFF,TGCGCCAGCAGCTTAAGCGGGGCGAACAATGAGCAGTTCTTC
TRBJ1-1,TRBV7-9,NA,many,CASSLRLGGLGTEAFF,TGTGCCAGCAGCTTACGCCTCGGGGGGTTGGGCACTGAAGCTTTCTTT
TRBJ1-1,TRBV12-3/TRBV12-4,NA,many,CASSLPSSRWAFF,TGTGCCAGCAGTTTACCCTCGTCCAGGTGGGCTTTCTTT
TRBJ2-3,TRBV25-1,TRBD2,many,CASTQSWLAGGARTDTQYF,TGTGCCAGCACTCAGAGCTGGCTAGCGGGGGGAGCTCGCACAGATACGCAGTATTTT
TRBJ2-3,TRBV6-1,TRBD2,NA,CAGRGGVGADTQYF,TGTGCCGGTCGGGGGGGGGTTGGTGCAGATACGCAGTATTTT
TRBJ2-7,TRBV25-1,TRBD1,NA,CASSELRGQGYYEQYF,TGTGCCAGCAGTGAATTGAGGGGACAGGGCTACTACGAGCAGTACTTC
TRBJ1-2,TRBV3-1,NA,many,CASSQDLGIGYGYTF,TGTGCCAGCAGCCAAGATCTCGGCATTGGCTATGGCTACACCTTC
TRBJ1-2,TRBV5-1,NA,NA,CASSTSGRADGYTF,TGCGCCAGCAGCACATCGGGCAGGGCGGATGGCTACACCTTC
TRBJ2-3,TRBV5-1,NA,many,CASSLGQSSTDTQYF,TGCGCCAGCAGCTTGGGGCAGTCTAGCACAGATACGCAGTATTTT
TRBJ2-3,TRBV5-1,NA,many,CASSSGGQLDTQYF,TGCGCCAGCAGCTCGGGGGGACAATTGGATACGCAGTATTTT
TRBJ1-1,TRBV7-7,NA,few,CASSPLMGRNTEAFF,TGTGCTAGCAGCCCGCTTATGGGCAGGAACACTGAAGCTTTCTTT
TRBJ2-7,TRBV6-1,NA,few,CASRGSSFYEQYF,TGTGCCAGCAGAGGGAGCTCTTTCTACGAGCAGTACTTC
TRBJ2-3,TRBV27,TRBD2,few,CASSLGLAGVRSDTQYF,TGTGCCAGCAGTTTAGGACTAGCGGGAGTAAGATCAGATACGCAGTATTTT
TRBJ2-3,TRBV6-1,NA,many,CASSENGAGATDTQYF,TGTGCCAGCAGCGAAAATGGTGCGGGCGCCACAGATACGCAGTATTTT
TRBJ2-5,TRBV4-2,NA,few,CASSQGGPETQYF,TGTGCCAGCAGCCAAGGGGGCCCGGAGACCCAGTACTTC
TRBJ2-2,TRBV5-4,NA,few,CASSLIQGELFF,TGTGCCAGCAGCTTGATTCAGGGGGAGCTGTTTTTT
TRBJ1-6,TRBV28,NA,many,CASRAPMHGTGSPLHF,TGTGCCAGCAGAGCCCCCATGCACGGGACGGGTTCACCCCTCCACTTT
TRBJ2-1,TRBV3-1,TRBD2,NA,CASSQERGLAYYNEQFF,TGTGCCAGCAGCCAGGAAAGAGGACTAGCGTACTACAATGAGCAGTTCTTC
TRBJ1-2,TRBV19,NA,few,CASTVGTVNYGYTF,TGTGCCAGTACCGTAGGGACGGTGAACTATGGCTACACCTTC
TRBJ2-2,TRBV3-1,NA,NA,CASSQYSPNTGELFF,TGTGCCAGCAGCCAATACTCCCCGAACACCGGGGAGCTGTTTTTT
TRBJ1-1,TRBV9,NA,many,CASGETEAFF,TGTGCCAGCGGGGAGACTGAAGCTTTCTTT
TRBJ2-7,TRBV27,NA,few,CASRPDRYGYEQYF,TGTGCCAGCAGACCAGACCGGTATGGCTACGAGCAGTACTTC
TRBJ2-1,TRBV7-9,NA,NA,CASSLGQYFRSYNEQFF,TGTGCCAGCAGCTTAGGCCAGTATTTCCGATCCTACAATGAGCAGTTCTTC
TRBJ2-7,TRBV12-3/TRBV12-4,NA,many,CASSPGIYEQYF,TGTGCCAGCAGTCCAGGGATTTACGAGCAGTACTTC